Listed here are 28 T cell receptor beta chains from one sample, sequenced in a study of blood T cell repertoires in COVID-19. Sequenced by immunoSEQ multiplex PCR; TCRdb stores in-frame clones only, minus some. The sample lists about 250,000 clones, 83% occurring once. The sequenced material came from peripheral blood. The receptors were sampled from a man in his forties with active or convalescent COVID-19.

The chain has TRBV6-4 and TRBJ2-5, with D possibly being TRBD2 (7 bases). Germline V gives CDR1 MRHNA, CDR2 SNTAGT. V was cut by 8 bases and J by 5 bases, with 15 bases left in between. CDR3 length: 13 residues. As DNA, the CDR3 is TGTGCCAGCTCCGAGGGGGAGGGGGAGACCCAGTACTTC. Its translation is CASSEGEGETQYF.

The chain links TRBV18 to TRBJ2-5; 11 nucleotides line up with TRBD1. Germline V gene sequence: CDR1 KGHSH, CDR2 LQKENI. This CDR3 has 19 amino acids. V was pared by 2 bases and J by 4 bases, with 15 bases of the junction left unmatched. Here the CDR3 reads CASSPRSFSGTGGRETQYF. The CDR3 region has the DNA TGTGCCAGCTCACCAAGAAGTTTCTCCGGGACAGGGGGACGAGAGACCCAGTACTTC.

V and J are TRBV19 and TRBJ1-1; D is undetermined. The CDR3 length is 14 residues. Germline CDR1 is LNHDA and CDR2 is SQIVND (reference sequence). Trimming took off 1 base at V and 5 bases at J, with 11 bases between the two ends. The CDR3 reads CASSIGQSNTEAFF. The DNA for the CDR3 is TGTGCCAGTAGTATAGGACAATCAAATACTGAAGCTTTCTTT.

CDR3 amino acids: CASSWGSAGELFF. CDR3 nucleotides: TGTGCCAGCAGCTGGGGTAGCGCCGGGGAGCTGTTTTTT. The gene calls are TRBV5-6 and TRBJ2-2; D is possibly TRBD2 (5 bases). Between the trimmed V and J ends, which lost 3 bases and 6 bases, there was a span of 9 bases. CDR1 SGHDT and CDR2 YYEEEE come from the germline V gene. This CDR3 is built from 13 residues.

This chain uses TRBV18 with TRBJ2-7; TRBD1 matches at 9 bases. The CDR3 covers 15 residues. CDR1 and CDR2 from the germline V gene are KGHSH and LQKENI. With V trimmed by 3 bases and J by 6 bases, 9 bases remained unmatched. The CDR3 region has the DNA TGTGCCAGCTCACCGATGGACAGGGGATTCATCGAGCAGTACTTC. Its translation: CASSPMDRGFIEQYF.

This clone is a singleton in its sample. DNA of the CDR3: TGTGCCAGCAGCCAAGGGAGCGGGGGGAACACTGAAGCTTTCTTT. It translates to CASSQGSGGNTEAFF. The chain uses TRBV3-1 (or the pseudogene TRBV3-2) and TRBJ1-1; possibly TRBD1 for D (5 bases). The V end was cut by 1 base, the J end by 1 base, with 10 bases between. Germline assignment: CDR1 LGHDT and CDR2 YNNKEL (reference sequence). The length of the CDR3 is 15 residues.

The V gene is TRBV6-8, the J gene TRBJ2-1; 7 bases line up with TRBD1. The germline CDR1 and CDR2 sequences are MNHGY and SAAAGT. The CDR3 spans 16 residues. Trimming at V came to 2 bases and at J to 9 bases, leaving 13 bases not matched to a gene. In DNA form, the CDR3 reads TGTGCCAGCAGTTACCCCCCCTGGAAGGGGGCGAGTGAGCAGTTCTTC. Amino acid sequence: CASSYPPWKGASEQFF.

The chain uses TRBV12-5 and TRBJ1-3, with D tentatively TRBD1 (5 bases). Trimming left V 1 base short and J 0 bases short, with 16 bases between. This CDR3 is 18 amino acids long. Germline lookup yields CDR1 LGHNT and CDR2 FRNRAP. CDR3 in DNA: TGTGCTAGTGGTTTGGGTGCTGACAGCTCGTTCTCTGGAAACACCATATATTTT. Amino acids: CASGLGADSSFSGNTIYF.

The chain employs TRBV7-2 and TRBJ2-4; 8 nucleotides match TRBD2. J lost 8 bases, V lost 5 bases, and 8 bases had no gene match. The CDR3 is 14 amino acids. Looked up from germline, CDR1 is SGHTA and CDR2 is FQGNSA. The CDR3, as DNA: TGTGCCAGCAGCCCAGGGACTAGTCGGCACATTCAGTACTTC. Amino acids: CASSPGTSRHIQYF.

The J gene is TRBJ1-5, the V gene TRBV30, with D uncertain. This CDR3 contains 14 residues. Germline-derived CDR1 and CDR2 are GTSNPN and SVGIG (reference sequence). Trimming took 1 base from V and 5 from J, leaving 12 bases between them. CDR3 residues: CAWSGGSVDQPQHF. CDR3 nucleotides: TGTGCCTGGAGTGGAGGGTCGGTCGATCAGCCCCAGCATTTT.

In its sample, this clone was seen once. The rearrangement uses TRBV5-6 and TRBJ1-3; unclear D gene. Per germline, CDR1 SGHDT and CDR2 YYEEEE. V was shortened by 4 bases and J by 0 bases, with 11 bases between the two germline ends. The CDR3 loop spans 15 amino acids. The CDR3 region is CASSRRLVSGNTIYF. The CDR3 coding sequence is TGTGCCAGCAGCCGGCGGCTGGTCTCTGGAAACACCATATATTTT.

This sequence joins TRBV29-1 and TRBJ1-1; the D gene is possibly TRBD1 (5 bases). Germline assignment: CDR1 SQVTM and CDR2 ANQGSEA. V was shortened by 7 bases and J by 3 bases, with 18 bases between the two germline ends. This CDR3 comprises 14 residues. The DNA for the CDR3 is TGCAGCGCCCAAGGAGGGGCGCGTCACACTGAAGCTTTCTTT. Translated, it gives CSAQGGARHTEAFF.

With regard to this clone: This specimen includes other DNA sequences encoding the same CDR3. The chain couples TRBV20-1 to TRBJ1-2; D is unresolved. CDR1 DFQATT and CDR2 SNEGSKA come from the germline V gene (reference sequence). This CDR3 comprises 11 residues. The V end was cut by 5 bases, the J end by 3 bases, with 7 bases between. CDR3 in DNA: TGCAGTGCTCCCCGAGACTATGGCTACACCTTC. It translates to CSAPRDYGYTF.

The V gene is TRBV24-1, the J gene TRBJ1-4, with a weak D call TRBD1 (5 bases). The length of the CDR3 is 14 residues. Germline values: CDR1 KGHDR, CDR2 SFDVKD. Trimming cost V 4 bases and J 8 bases, with 13 bases left between them. Written as DNA, the CDR3 is TGTGCCACCAGTGAGGGCGGGGCAAAGGAAAAACTGTTTTTT. Translated: CATSEGGAKEKLFF.

The chain couples TRBV9 to TRBJ1-2, with 9 bases lining up with TRBD1. Trimming took 0 bases from V and 2 from J; bases not matched to a gene: 5. The germline gives CDR1 SGDLS, CDR2 YYNGEE. The CDR3 contains 16 residues. CDR3: CASSVGGTGKNYGYTF. Written as DNA, the CDR3 is TGTGCCAGCAGCGTAGGAGGGACAGGGAAGAACTATGGCTACACCTTC.

The chain couples TRBV12-3 or TRBV12-4 to TRBJ2-5; D gene unclear. Deletions cut 7 bases from V and 5 bases from J, with 8 bases between. The CDR3 totals 11 residues. CDR3 bases: TGTGCCAGCACCCCCGGGGAGACCCAGTACTTC. Its protein is CASTPGETQYF.

This chain connects TRBV19 to TRBJ1-6; a possible D gene is TRBD1 (6 bases). The length of the CDR3 is 14 residues. V was clipped by 5 bases and J by 10 bases, with 15 bases between them. Germline loops: CDR1 LNHDA, CDR2 SQIVND (reference sequence). The CDR3 here is CASSPPGQTSPLHF. Here the CDR3 DNA reads TGTGCCAGTAGTCCACCGGGACAAACATCACCCCTCCACTTT.

The chain recombines TRBV9 with TRBJ2-4; 8 bases fit TRBD1. Germline trimming cut 3 bases from V and 6 bases from J; bases unmatched to any gene: 5. This CDR3 has 14 amino acids. Germline V gene data show CDR1 as SGDLS and CDR2 as YYNGEE. Here the CDR3 DNA reads TGTGCCAGCAGCGCGACCGGGACAGGAAACATTCAGTACTTC. Residues: CASSATGTGNIQYF.

CDR3 sequence (DNA): TGTGCCAGCAGTAGAGGGGAGACCCAGTACTTC. Protein product: CASSRGETQYF. The chain joins TRBV27 to TRBJ2-5; a weak D match, TRBD2 (5 bases). Germline lookup yields CDR1 MNHEY and CDR2 SMNVEV (reference sequence). This CDR3 region has 11 residues. Trimming cost V 5 bases and J 5 bases, with 6 bases left between them.

This chain uses TRBV9 with TRBJ1-2; D perhaps matches TRBD1 (5 bases). The V end lost 4 bases, the J end lost 5 bases, and 18 bases lay between the germline ends. The length of the CDR3 is 15 residues. Germline-derived CDR1 and CDR2 are SGDLS and YYNGEE. In DNA, the CDR3 is TGTGCCAGCAGCCCCAGGGAGTCGGGGGGATATGGCTACACCTTC. The encoded protein is CASSPRESGGYGYTF.

The V call is TRBV10-2, the J call TRBJ2-3; 8 nucleotides match TRBD2. V lost 0 bases to trimming and J lost 2 bases; unmatched junction nucleotides: 19. This CDR3 comprises 21 residues. From germline, CDR1 is WSHSY and CDR2 SAAADI. The CDR3 sequence is CASSESGIAGKGVGDTDTQYF. CDR3 bases: TGCGCCAGCAGTGAGTCGGGTATAGCGGGAAAGGGGGTCGGGGACACAGATACGCAGTATTTT.

V and J are TRBV24-1 and TRBJ1-2, with a weak D call TRBD1 (5 bases). Per germline, CDR1 KGHDR and CDR2 SFDVKD. Trimming pared 6 bases from V and 6 bases from J, leaving 19 bases between. The CDR3 is 15 amino acids. The CDR3 DNA reads as TGTGCCACCAGTTCCGGGGGATCAGCCCTAAATGGCTACACCTTC. It codes for CATSSGGSALNGYTF.

Only one count was recorded for this clone. This sequence joins TRBV5-1 and TRBJ2-3, with 10 bases aligning to TRBD1. Per the germline V gene, CDR1 is SGHRS and CDR2 is YFSETQ. The CDR3 covers 16 residues. V shed 0 bases, J shed 2 bases, and the junction held 3 bases outside the gene matches. CDR3 nucleotide sequence: TGCGCCAGCAGCTTGGAGGGACAGGGGCCCACAGATACGCAGTATTTT. It specifies CASSLEGQGPTDTQYF.

CDR3 DNA sequence: TGTGCAAGTCGCTTAGGGACCGACAGGGCTGGAAACACCATATATTTT. As protein: CASRLGTDRAGNTIYF. This sequence joins TRBV12-2 and TRBJ1-3; no check of the table's D call, TRBD1, against the DNA was made. TRBV12-2 is designated a pseudogene. CDR3 length equals 16 residues.

This clone was counted a single time. The chain couples TRBV7-2 to TRBJ2-5, with 8 bases identical to TRBD2. J lost 4 bases, V lost 5 bases, and 12 bases had no gene match. The CDR3 has 16 residues. CDR1 is SGHTA, CDR2 FQGNSA, per germline. CDR3 sequence reads: CASSPPGRGGGETQYF. CDR3 sequence (DNA): TGTGCCAGCAGCCCCCCCGGCCGGGGGGGCGGAGAGACCCAGTACTTC.

The chain couples TRBV5-5 to TRBJ2-7; D may be TRBD1 (8 bases). Trimming took 0 bases from V and 6 from J, leaving 13 bases between them. CDR3 size: 14 residues. CDR1 is SGHKS, CDR2 YYEKEE, per germline (reference sequence). The CDR3 region is CASSLEQGGGEQYF. CDR3 bases: TGTGCCAGCAGCTTGGAACAGGGGGGGGGCGAGCAGTACTTC.

The V call is TRBV19, the J call TRBJ2-3; maybe TRBD2 (6 bases). The V end was cut by 3 bases, the J end by 1 base, with 8 bases between. CDR1 is LNHDA and CDR2 is SQIVND in the germline V gene (reference sequence). CDR3 length: 14 residues. The CDR3 coding sequence is TGTGCCAGTAGTATGGAGGGAGGCACAGATACGCAGTATTTT. Protein product: CASSMEGGTDTQYF.

The V call is TRBV3-1 (or the pseudogene TRBV3-2), the J call TRBJ1-1; no clear D. V gave up 5 bases and J gave up 4 bases, with 14 bases separating them. The germline V gene encodes CDR1 LGHDT and CDR2 YNNKEL (reference sequence). This CDR3 region has 14 residues. CDR3 sequence: CASSFSPQGTEAFF. In DNA form, the CDR3 reads TGTGCCAGCAGCTTTAGCCCCCAAGGCACTGAAGCTTTCTTT.